This T cell receptor beta chain was identified in a study of cytomegalovirus exposure and HLA in healthy donors (dated by TCRdb to the late 2010s). With regard to the full study: An earlier analysis of some 550 of the donors reported more than 250 Gb of sequence data and about 100 million unique TCR beta sequences from roughly 200 million T cells. Genome-wide SNP genotypes for about 55% of the roughly 670 donors were used in a later genetic analysis, which treated that subset as a discovery cohort. The genetic ancestry cluster associated with self-reported Caucasian donors included 80% to 90% of the roughly 360 genotyped donors. Donor age, sex, ethnicity and CMV serostatus were compiled alongside the repertoire data. Both class I and class II loci were covered by HLA typing, at four-digit resolution. An earlier analysis of around 580 of the donors used high-throughput TCR beta sequencing to judge whether each TCR beta V gene segment behaved as functional or pseudogenic. Around 300 gigabases of sequencing data and approximately 93 million unique TCR sequences were included in an early release covering about 700 HLA-typed donors. The aim of the study was to test whether cataloging public T cell receptors could identify signatures of past pathogen exposure. The number of typed donors differed by locus: roughly 620-630 for A, B, C, DRB1 and DQB1; approximately 530 for DQA1; fewer than 610 for DPA1; and approximately 450 for DPB1. All discovery cohort repertoires had been generated using a single sequencing platform. On average, over 200,000 unique TCR beta nucleotide sequences were sequenced per donor among 398 genotyped donors of the cohort, with roughly 18% of those sequences being non-productive. To study patterns of TCR occurrence, a later analysis re-analyzed previously published TCR beta repertoires from around 700 donors and added high-resolution HLA genotyping. Several DR-DQ haplotypes were treated as single units for association and clustering because of strong linkage in the cohort. Rather than using new phenotypic data, the later analysis identified candidate immune exposures from TCR beta sequences and from how often those sequences occurred across donors. The study used immunosequencing to profile the T cell repertoires of hundreds of subjects and linked those repertoires to cytomegalovirus serostatus. High-throughput TCR immunosequencing, statistical association of individual TCRs with disease status, and machine learning were combined to predict cytomegalovirus infection status. In addition to the first cohort of 650 to 750 subjects, a separate validation cohort of about 120 different subjects was used. On the study overall, not on this receptor specifically: In a later analysis, HLA-associated TCR beta chains showed more clonal expansion and lower generation probabilities than non-associated chains that were equally common. When HLA alleles, especially DR and DQ, strongly co-occurred, attributing TCR associations to individual alleles was difficult. Most CMV-associated TCR beta chains appeared to be HLA-restricted in a later analysis, and the HLA associations seemed to be driven largely by CMV exposure. Linkage disequilibrium might explain the correlated functional status among segregating V segments, but an unknown experimental factor could not be excluded. Three of the identified cytomegalovirus-associated TCR beta chains were confirmed in vitro to be specific for cytomegalovirus antigens. A later analysis reported that several top co-occurrence clusters appeared linked to parvovirus B19, influenza, CMV and Epstein-Barr virus. Presence/absence analyses assumed roughly uniform sequencing depth across donors, an assumption that may not hold. Specific HLA alleles were associated with over 15,000 TCR beta sequences at a false discovery rate of 0.05 in a later analysis. Some IMGT-functional V segments, including TRBV6-2 and TRBV6-3, could not be distinguished by the 87-base-pair reads and were therefore excluded. Seventeen rarely observed V segments, including chromosome 9 orphons, were excluded from the earlier analysis of some 590 of the donors because counts were too low. In a later analysis, the rate of TCR association differed among HLA loci, with DRB1 alleles having the most associated TCRs and HLA-C alleles having the fewest. In the study, about 150 TCR beta chains were listed as associated with cytomegalovirus. A further reported finding was that TCR beta sequences accurately predicted the HLA-A and HLA-B alleles for most subjects in the first cohort. The only immune exposure information available for the cohort was CMV serostatus. In an earlier analysis of approximately 590 of the donors, most TCR beta V segments were observed in productive rearrangements about 90% or about 30% of the time, broadly matching IMGT annotations. Across donors, most TCR sequences were observed very rarely, whereas some public TCRs were present in many individuals. In a later genetic analysis, fewer N-insertions in productive TCRs were reported among donors in an Asian-associated ancestry cluster than the roughly 700-donor mean. A cluster of highly shared sequence variants was judged likely to be a technical artifact of the sequencing pipeline. According to the authors, the approach could potentially be generalized to other disease states and immunological phenotypes. An association between a missense DCLRE1C variant and V-gene and J-gene trimming of TCR beta chains was found in a later genetic analysis and replicated in an independent cohort. Because HLA typing was unavailable for some donors at each locus, only the typed subset was used in association tests. The cohort was sequenced for TCR beta chains only, and without alpha or paired-chain data the features that could be detected were limited. The classifier was reported to diagnose cytomegalovirus status with high specificity and sensitivity in both the original cohort and the validation cohort.

In the germline V gene, CDR1 corresponds to SGHNT and CDR2 to YENEEA. V gives up 1 base and J gives up 0 bases, and the segment between their germline ends measures 10 bases. The CDR3 measures 16 amino acids from cysteine to phenylalanine. Only the CDR3 DNA is retained, 48 bases long and in frame from the first base. Library generation was performed with the immunoSEQ multiplex PCR assay. For the multiplex PCR, a mixture combining 60 forward primers for TCR Vbeta segments and 13 reverse primers for TCR Jbeta segments was used. Amplification of the CDR3 region of rearranged TCR beta genes was performed with a multiplex PCR assay on genomic DNA. The amplified TCR beta libraries were sequenced on the Illumina HiSeq System as 87-base-pair reads. The published analysis was carried out like this. In a later analysis, around 80 million unique TCR beta chains were counted across the roughly 610 repertoires, and roughly 10 million of these chains were shared by at least two donors. To remove PCR and sequencing errors, raw reads were error-corrected and collapsed into unique sequences using a nearest-neighbor algorithm that merged closely related sequences. V, D and J gene segments were assigned by aligning CDR3 sequences to IMGT reference sequences. For a sequence to be retained, at least a six-nucleotide match to both a V gene segment and a J gene segment was required. Rearrangements were classified as productive when the CDR3 lacked stop codons and remained in frame with V and J, and all other rearrangements were classified as non-productive. CDR3 was defined according to IMGT convention as the region running from the second conserved V-encoded cysteine to the conserved J-encoded phenylalanine. In an earlier analysis of more than 550 of the donors, sequences lacking an unambiguous match to a single V gene segment were excluded. In an earlier analysis of about 590 of the donors, a V segment was called functional when productive rearrangements were above 56.7%, and segregating when the standard deviation between donors exceeded 5%. A statistical classification framework was built for diagnosing cytomegalovirus status from the catalog of TCR beta chain sequences. In a later analysis, TCR nucleotide sequences were compared against IMGT/GENE-DB human TR gene sequences so that V and J genes could be assigned. Using the TCRdist pipeline, a later analysis assigned CDR3 sequences along with most-parsimonious VDJ recombination scenarios. In a later analysis, each TCR beta chain was defined by its CDR3 amino acid sequence together with its V-gene family, and reads lacking a unique V-gene family were excluded. In a later analysis, nearly 600 highly shared, low-generation-probability nucleotide sequences were removed to address suspected cross-contamination and a sequencing artifact. For each public chain, a later analysis derived a clonal expansion index from normalized ranks of inferred template counts within each repertoire. A later analysis computed generation probabilities with a VDJ recombination model fitted to out-of-frame rearrangements, and checked the results against IGoR. In a later analysis, hypergeometric tests were used to score TCR-TCR, TCR-HLA and TCR-CMV co-occurrence, with a repertoire-size bias correction applied to TCR pairs. False discovery rates were estimated in a later analysis by permuting HLA or CMV assignments 20 times. In a later analysis, co-occurring TCRs were grouped using DBSCAN, with TCRdist sequence similarity added in when clustering inside HLA-allele-positive subsets. For co-occurrence clustering, repertoires with fewer than 30,000 or more than 120,000 public chains were excluded, along with five repertoires with anomalous nucleotide sharing. The table was pulled from immuneACCESS by TCRdb, which kept in-frame rearrangements only. Such tables lose some clones; where checked, under half of the loss comes from unresolved V genes, and the rest has no known cause. V and J calls and clone size follow that table, whereas D and trimming were derived from the DNA. The sample table holds about 94,000 clones, of which 78% were seen once. The ten largest clones add up to about 0.71% of the sample.

The cohort comprised around 700 healthy bone marrow donors. At the time of sampling, all cohort members were nominally healthy, though unrecorded immune exposures were likely present. The donor tested CMV seronegative and was one of the 352 seronegative cohort members. A peripheral blood sample was provided by each donor, and peripheral blood mononuclear cells were used for TCR beta sequencing. Genomic DNA extraction from the blood cell samples was performed with the Qiagen DNeasy Blood Extraction Kit. Note on this clone: Its antigen remains undetermined. Qualities for individual bases were not recorded, and no much larger clone is one base off.

The source of this sequence is a woman in her sixties in good health and CMV-seronegative. The sample comprised PBMCs. The V and J genes are TRBV11-3 and TRBJ1-3; no D segment can be confidently identified. The CDR3 reads as follows: CASSLGGPSSGNTIYF. The base sequence is TGTGCCAGCAGCTTAGGCGGCCCGAGCTCTGGAAACACCATATATTTT.